These 30 T cell receptor beta chains came from one sample sequenced in a study of T cell clonality in common variable immunodeficiency. Assay: immunoSEQ multiplex PCR; the TCRdb copy retains only in-frame clones and omits some. The sample shows around 39,000 clones, none of them appearing just once. The sequenced sample consisted of peripheral blood mononuclear cells. These receptors originate from a person between 18 and 75 years old in good health.

This clone was picked up many times. The read ends 3 residues before the CDR3 terminus; that terminus is restored from the germline J gene. The chain uses TRBV11-2 and TRBJ2-5; TRBD2 aligns across 12 bases. V gave up 7 bases and J gave up 5 bases; unmatched junction bases: 5. Germline CDR1 is SGHAT and CDR2 is FQNNGV. This CDR3 region has 14 residues. The CDR3 here is CASTRLAGVETQYF. The sequenced part of the CDR3 DNA is TGTGCCAGCACTCGACTAGCGGGGGTCGAGACC.

Turning to this clone: The DNA ends 3 residues before the CDR3 does, and the rest of the CDR3 is filled in from the germline J gene. V and J are TRBV7-9 and TRBJ2-7, with TRBD1 matching over 9 bases. The germline CDR1 and CDR2 sequences are SEHNR and FQNEAQ (reference sequence). This CDR3 has 15 residues. The ends lost 4 bases at V and 3 bases at J; junction bases unmatched: 7. This chain's CDR3 is CASSSPGQGLYEQYF. The sequenced CDR3 bases are TGTGCCAGCAGCTCGCCGGGACAGGGACTCTACGAG.

This clone was recorded at least ten times. Read sequence stops 3 residues before the CDR3 end, and the germline J gene provides the missing end. The chain carries TRBV30 and TRBJ2-7; perhaps TRBD2 as D (7 bases). Per the germline V gene, CDR1 is GTSNPN and CDR2 is SVGIG (reference sequence). Trimming took 3 bases from V and 5 from J, leaving 20 bases between them. The CDR3 consists of 15 residues. The CDR3 bases that were read are TGTGCCTGGAGAGTGGGGGGGGGCTTCTATCACGAG. Amino acids: CAWRVGGGFYHE. The complete CDR3 protein is CAWRVGGGFYHEQYF.

This clone was picked up many times. The read is 3 residues too short to cover the CDR3 end, so that end is filled in from the germline J gene. The J gene is TRBJ1-6, the V gene TRBV5-1; TRBD1 might be the D (6 bases). In germline, CDR1 is SGHRS, CDR2 YFSETQ. V dropped 6 bases and J dropped 6 bases, with 13 bases sitting between them. There are 14 residues in the CDR3. The CDR3 protein is CASTLGRGNSPLHF. The DNA read from the CDR3 is TGCGCCAGCACTCTCGGCAGGGGTAATTCACCC.

This clone was picked up many times. The read ends 3 residues before the CDR3 terminus; that terminus is restored from the germline J gene. The chain couples TRBV20-1 to TRBJ2-2; possible D gene TRBD1, 6 bases. There are 17 residues in the CDR3. Germline V CDR1 and CDR2: DFQATT, SNEGSKA (reference sequence). CDR3 DNA, as far as it was read: TGCAGTGCTAGCAAGGCAGGGGCCTTCGCAACTAATGAAAAG. This translates into CSASKAGAFATNEK. In full, the CDR3 is CSASKAGAFATNEKLFF.

This clone has a count of ten or more. The DNA ends 3 residues before the CDR3 does, and the rest of the CDR3 is filled in from the germline J gene. This chain links TRBV30 with TRBJ2-7, with D perhaps matching TRBD1 (5 bases). The ends were cut back, 2 bases at V and 1 base at J, with 6 bases in the middle. This CDR3 has 12 residues. Per the germline V gene, CDR1 is GTSNPN and CDR2 is SVGIG (reference sequence). The covered CDR3 bases are TGTGCCTGGAGTTCAGGGTCCTACGAG. Amino acid sequence: CAWSSGSYE. From start to end, the CDR3 is CAWSSGSYEQYF. Full variable domain (remainder filled in from reference TRBV30 and TRBJ2-7): SQTIHQWPATLVQPVGSPLSLECTVEGTSNPNLYWYRQAAGRGLQLLFYSVGIGQISSEVPQNLSASRPQDRQFILSSKKLLLSDSGFYLCAWSSGSYEQYFGPGTRLTVT.

This clone was picked up many times. The read ends 3 residues shy of where the CDR3 ends; the end is completed using the germline J gene. The chain uses TRBV6-1 and TRBJ2-1; D possibly matches TRBD1 or TRBD2 (6 bases each). V was clipped by 5 bases and J by 4 bases, with 18 bases between them. CDR3 length equals 16 residues. Germline V lookup: CDR1 MNHNS, CDR2 SASEGT. The CDR3 bases that were read are TGTGCCAGCAGTCAAGACAGGCTTGGGAGGTACAATGAG. Protein: CASSQDRLGRYNE. The complete CDR3 sequence is CASSQDRLGRYNEQFF.

This clone was seen at least ten times. The observed sequence ends 3 residues before the CDR3 terminus, with the missing tail filled in from the germline J gene. The J gene is TRBJ2-2, the V gene TRBV6-1; 9 bases align to TRBD1. This CDR3 region has 15 residues. Germline V gene sequence: CDR1 MNHNS, CDR2 SASEGT. The chain's CDR3 is CASSEGTGYNSPLFF. The CDR3 bases that were read are TGTGCCAGCAGTGAGGGGACAGGGTATAATTCACCG.

At least ten counts were recorded for this clone. The read is 3 residues too short to cover the CDR3 end, so that end is filled in from the germline J gene. The rearrangement uses TRBV5-1 and TRBJ2-5; 11 nucleotides agree with TRBD2. CDR3 length: 16 residues. CDR1 SGHRS and CDR2 YFSETQ come from the germline V gene. The junction had 6 bases not matched to a gene; V was cut back by 0 bases and J by 5 bases. The part of the CDR3 DNA that was read is TGCGCCAGCAGCTTGGCCGCGACTAGCGGGACGGAGACC. This gives the protein CASSLAATSGTET. The complete CDR3 reads CASSLAATSGTETQYF. Using reference TRBV5-1 and TRBJ2-5 for the parts outside the CDR3, the full variable domain is KAGVTQTPRYLIKTRGQQVTLSCSPISGHRSVSWYQQTPGQGLQFLFEYFSETQRNKGNFPGRFSGRQFSNSRSEMNVSTLELGDSALYLCASSLAATSGTETQYFGPGTRLLVL.

This clone was counted only a few times. The observed sequence ends 3 residues before the CDR3 terminus, with the missing tail filled in from the germline J gene. The V gene is TRBV7-2, the J gene TRBJ1-2; tentative D call: TRBD1 (6 bases). Looked up from germline, CDR1 is SGHTA and CDR2 is FQGNSA. The CDR3 has 15 amino acids. The CDR3: CASLIGGAKRDTYTF. The sequenced part of the CDR3 DNA is TGTGCCAGCCTAATAGGGGGGGCGAAACGGGATACC.

Ten or more counts support this clone. The CDR3 extends 3 residues past the end of the read, so its final part is completed from the germline J gene. The chain carries TRBV20-1 and TRBJ2-3, with a weak D call TRBD2 (7 bases). The germline V gene has CDR1 DFQATT and CDR2 SNEGSKA (reference sequence). V lost 3 bases and J lost 5, with 18 bases in between. This CDR3 spans 15 amino acids. The CDR3 is CSARVPGGPGDTQYF. CDR3 DNA (partial): TGCAGTGCTAGGGTCCCCGGGGGGCCGGGAGATACG.

In its sample, this clone was seen many times. The sequence runs out 3 residues before the end of the CDR3; the remainder is reconstructed from the germline J gene. The rearrangement links TRBV10-3 to TRBJ2-1; perhaps TRBD1 as D (6 bases). The CDR3 spans 13 residues. Looked up from germline, CDR1 is ENHRY and CDR2 is SYGVKD. V lost 6 bases and J 8 bases, leaving 14 bases between the germline ends. CDR3 DNA, as far as it was read: TGTGCCATCAGCGGACCAGGGGTCCATGAG. The encoded protein is CAISGPGVHE. In full, the CDR3 is CAISGPGVHEQFF.

This clone was seen many times. The CDR3 end is not reached by the read, which stops 3 residues before it; the germline J gene fills it in. This rearrangement joins TRBV11-2 to TRBJ2-1; no firm D call. The germline gives CDR1 SGHAT, CDR2 FQNNGV. Trimming stripped 3 bases from V and 1 base from J, with 7 bases between. This CDR3 is 14 amino acids long. The sequenced CDR3 bases are TGTGCCAGCAGCTTTTTGTATTCCTACAATGAG. Its protein is CASSFLYSYNE. The complete CDR3 sequence is CASSFLYSYNEQFF.

This clone was observed at least ten times. The DNA ends 3 residues before the CDR3 does, and the rest of the CDR3 is filled in from the germline J gene. The chain couples TRBV18 to TRBJ2-2; possibly TRBD1 for D (5 bases). This CDR3 has 15 residues. Germline-derived CDR1 and CDR2 are KGHSH and LQKENI. The CDR3 DNA, read in part, is TGTGCCAGCTCATCAAACTTAGGGGATAATGAAAAG. Amino acids: CASSSNLGDNEK. The whole CDR3 sequence reads CASSSNLGDNEKLFF.

The sample holds many counts of this clone. The CDR3 goes on 3 residues after the read ends, and that part is filled in from the germline J gene. V usage is TRBV5-1 and J usage is TRBJ2-7; 7 bases line up with TRBD2. After removal of 4 bases from V and 2 bases from J, the junction contained 9 bases not matched to a gene. The CDR3 runs 15 residues. Germline lookup yields CDR1 SGHRS and CDR2 YFSETQ. CDR3: CASSALSSGPYEQYF. The covered CDR3 bases are TGCGCCAGCAGCGCGCTCTCTAGCGGCCCCTACGAG.

This clone was observed many times. With the read ending 3 residues before the CDR3 end, the germline J gene is used to fill in that end. The chain employs TRBV4-1 and TRBJ1-1; D perhaps matches TRBD1 (5 bases). V lost 0 bases, J lost 5 bases, and 13 bases lay in between. CDR1 and CDR2 (germline): MGHRA, YSYEKL. The CDR3 runs to 15 residues. The CDR3 sequence is CASSQEGASPTEAFF. The sequenced CDR3 bases are TGCGCCAGCAGCCAAGAAGGGGCCAGCCCTACTGAA.

The table lists this clone with many counts. Read data end 3 residues before the CDR3 end; the end is taken from the germline J gene. V is TRBV18 and J is TRBJ1-1, with a possible D match to TRBD1 (6 bases). Germline CDR1 is KGHSH and CDR2 is LQKENI. This CDR3 has 14 amino acids. V gave up 3 bases and J gave up 1 base, with 9 bases separating them. The CDR3 DNA, read in part, is TGTGCCAGCTCACCGGGGGCATGGAACACTGAA. Amino acid sequence: CASSPGAWNTE. The full CDR3 reads CASSPGAWNTEAFF. The full variable domain, completed using reference TRBV18 and TRBJ1-1, is NAGVMQNPRHLVRRRGQEARLRCSPMKGHSHVYWYRQLPEEGLKFMVYLQKENIIDESGMPKERFSAEFPKEGPSILRIQQVVRGDSAAYFCASSPGAWNTEAFFGQGTRLTVV.

At least ten counts were recorded for this clone. With the read ending 3 residues before the CDR3 end, the germline J gene is used to fill in that end. The rearrangement joins TRBV20-1 to TRBJ1-5; 7 nucleotides line up with TRBD1. V was clipped by 1 base and J by 5 bases; unmatched bases: 5. This CDR3 spans 14 amino acids. The germline V gene encodes CDR1 DFQATT and CDR2 SNEGSKA (reference sequence). This chain's CDR3 is CSARARTGHQPQHF. The sequenced part of the CDR3 DNA is TGCAGTGCTAGAGCCCGGACAGGCCATCAGCCC.

To note about this clone: The read gets to within 3 residues of the CDR3 end, and the germline J gene fills in the rest. V gene TRBV7-9 combines with J gene TRBJ1-5; TRBD1 aligns across 10 bases. The CDR3 runs 15 residues. With V trimmed by 5 bases and J by 5 bases, 6 bases remained unmatched. Germline V gene sequence: CDR1 SEHNR, CDR2 FQNEAQ (reference sequence). The CDR3: CASSRDRGLDQPQHF. The CDR3 DNA, read in part, is TGTGCCAGCAGCCGGGACAGGGGATTGGATCAGCCC.

Concerning this clone itself: The CDR3 is cut off 3 residues early in the read; its end comes from the germline J gene. Other DNA sequences within the sample encode an identical CDR3. The V call is TRBV20-1, the J call TRBJ2-7; TRBD2 agrees at 8 bases. There are 14 residues in the CDR3. Germline assignment: CDR1 DFQATT and CDR2 SNEGSKA (reference sequence). Germline trimming cut 3 bases from V and 5 bases from J; bases unmatched to any gene: 9. CDR3: CSASYSGSLHEQYF. The sequenced CDR3 bases are TGCAGTGCTAGCTACAGCGGGAGCTTGCACGAG.

This clone showed up many times. The sequenced fragment ends 3 residues before the CDR3 boundary, so the rest is inferred from the germline J gene. The chain recombines TRBV20-1 with TRBJ2-1; D not certain. V lost 5 bases and J 9 bases, leaving 20 bases between the germline ends. Germline V CDR1 and CDR2: DFQATT, SNEGSKA (reference sequence). The CDR3 is made up of 14 amino acids. The CDR3 is CSASDTRLGSEQFF. CDR3 DNA (partial): TGCAGTGCTTCCGACACACGCCTTGGTAGTGAG.

This clone has at least ten counts. The CDR3 is cut off 3 residues early in the read; its end comes from the germline J gene. The J gene is TRBJ2-7, the V gene TRBV7-6; 11 bases match TRBD1. This CDR3 comprises 16 residues. V trimming: 5 bases; J trimming: 3 bases; junction bases outside the gene matches: 9. Germline assignment: CDR1 SGHVS and CDR2 FNYEAQ. This CDR3 reads CASSLLGGTGGYEQYF. The CDR3 bases that were read are TGTGCCAGCAGCCTATTGGGCGGGACAGGGGGCTACGAG. Full variable domain (missing parts from reference TRBV7-6 and TRBJ2-7): GAGVSQSPRYKVTKRGQDVALRCDPISGHVSLYWYRQALGQGPEFLTYFNYEAQQDKSGLPNDRFSAERPEGSISTLTIQRTEQRDSAMYRCASSLLGGTGGYEQYFGPGTRLTVT.

Notes on this clone: From the germline J gene comes the end of the CDR3, since the read stops 3 residues before it. The chain recombines TRBV2 with TRBJ2-1, with 13 positions matching TRBD2. V trimming: 6 bases; J trimming: 4 bases; junction bases outside the gene matches: 6. CDR3 length equals 16 residues. Germline values: CDR1 SNHLY, CDR2 FYNNEI. CDR3 in amino acids: CASRPGTSGVYNEQFF. CDR3 DNA, as far as it was read: TGTGCCAGCAGGCCCGGGACTAGCGGGGTTTACAATGAG.

Note on this clone: The read is 3 residues too short to cover the CDR3 end, so that end is filled in from the germline J gene. The rearrangement uses TRBV7-2 and TRBJ1-2, with TRBD1 as a possible D gene (5 bases). Germline loops: CDR1 SGHTA, CDR2 FQGNSA. The CDR3 sequence is 15 residues long. Incomplete CDR3 DNA: TGTGCCAGCAGCCGTCGGGGGTCGAGCACAGATACC. Translated: CASSRRGSSTDT. The entire CDR3 protein is CASSRRGSSTDTYTF.

Comments on this clone: The CDR3 end falls 3 residues outside the read, so it is completed with the germline J gene. V usage is TRBV7-2 and J usage is TRBJ2-1, with D uncertain. V was cut by 2 bases and J by 4 bases, with 9 bases left in between. The germline V gene has CDR1 SGHTA and CDR2 FQGNSA. CDR3 length: 14 amino acids. CDR3 sequence: CASSLRLPYNEQFF. The covered CDR3 bases are TGTGCCAGCAGCTTAAGACTGCCATACAATGAG.

This clone was picked up many times. The sequenced part of the CDR3 DNA is TGTGCCAGTAGTAGACCCCTGGGGACAGAAGGAAACACC. It is translated as CASSRPLGTEGNT. The CDR3 as a whole reads CASSRPLGTEGNTIYF. The V and J genes are TRBV19 and TRBJ1-3; 7 bases fit TRBD1. Read data end 3 residues before the CDR3 end; the end is taken from the germline J gene. The CDR3 has 16 amino acids. Trimming at V came to 4 bases and at J to 4 bases, leaving 10 bases not matched to a gene. CDR1 LNHDA and CDR2 SQIVND come from the germline V gene (reference sequence).

Worth noting for this clone: The read halts 3 residues ahead of the CDR3 end, with the missing end drawn from the germline J gene. The V gene is TRBV7-9, the J gene TRBJ2-3, with 8 bases lining up with TRBD1. This CDR3 spans 15 amino acids. Germline V CDR1 and CDR2: SEHNR, FQNEAQ (reference sequence). The covered CDR3 bases are TGTGCCAGCAGCACCGACAGGGGCCCCAATCAGCCG. Translated: CASSTDRGPNQP. The complete CDR3 reads CASSTDRGPNQPQYF.

This clone was seen repeatedly, ten times or more. The read terminates 3 residues ahead of where the CDR3 ends, so the germline J gene completes it. This rearrangement joins TRBV19 to TRBJ2-7; a weak D match, TRBD1 (6 bases). Trimming removed 5 bases from V and 6 bases from J, with 17 bases in between. Germline assignment: CDR1 LNHDA and CDR2 SQIVND (reference sequence). The CDR3 contains 14 residues. The DNA read from the CDR3 is TGTGCCAGTAGTGGCGGGCAGGGGCCCATCGAG. Translation: CASSGGQGPIE. The whole CDR3 protein reads CASSGGQGPIEQYF.

This clone came up a few times. The read stops 3 residues short of the end of the CDR3; the missing end is completed from the germline J gene. J is TRBJ1-2 and V is TRBV5-1; TRBD1 agrees at 10 bases. This CDR3 spans 17 amino acids. V lost 4 bases, J lost 5 bases, and 14 bases stayed unmatched. Germline assignment: CDR1 SGHRS and CDR2 YFSETQ. The CDR3 bases that were read are TGCGCCAGCAGCCCGGCCCCGGGACAGGGGACTGCATATGGC. It encodes CASSPAPGQGTAYG. Given in full, the CDR3 is CASSPAPGQGTAYGYTF.

This clone was seen many times. The CDR3 end falls 3 residues outside the read, so it is completed with the germline J gene. This chain links TRBV29-1 with TRBJ1-2; 7 bases agree with TRBD1. The germline V gene encodes CDR1 SQVTM and CDR2 ANQGSEA. With 1 base clipped from V and 2 bases from J, the junction kept 10 bases outside the gene matches. The CDR3 is 16 amino acids. CDR3 DNA (partial): TGCAGCGTTGAAGGGGCAACAGGGGTCCCGAACTATGGC. This codes for CSVEGATGVPNYG. The CDR3 in full is CSVEGATGVPNYGYTF.